This T cell receptor (beta chain) was sequenced during a study of T cell responses to AZD1222 COVID-19 vaccine. Study results and caveats: Vaccine-associated CD4 TCRs ranged over spike, dominating at 160-218 and 743-854. Donors were largely white British and mainly female; clonal diversity was possibly underestimated. Baseline seropositives among AZD1222 recipients totaled only five to seven. Targets within unmutated variant regions were reportedly found for nearly half of spike-specific TCRs.

Sequencing used immunoSEQ multiplex PCR; TCRdb keeps in-frame clones, though not all of them. The sample contains roughly 130,000 clones, around nine tenths of which appear only once. This clone appeared a few times. As yet, its antigen is unknown. Germline V CDR1 and CDR2: MNHEY, SVGEGT. With 2 bases removed from V and 1 base from J, the gap between germline ends came to 6 bases. This CDR3 has 13 residues. The sequences come from peripheral blood, collected on day 0 of AZD1222 vaccination. The V gene is TRBV6-2 or TRBV6-3, the J gene TRBJ2-7; D unresolved. The sequence came from an adult in good health. CDR3 sequence (DNA): TGTGCCAGCAGTTACACAGCTTCCTACGAGCAGTACTTC. Translation: CASSYTASYEQYF.